This is a list of T cell receptor beta chains from one sample in a study of response to subunit inactivated influenza vaccine. TCRdb itself ran the RT-PCR reads through MiXCR, one entry per CDR3 protein. The sample records fewer than 350,000 distinct CDR3 sequences, less than 25% being singletons. The sample was PBMCs from blood, taken approximately 20 months after vaccination. Receptors were obtained from a man aged 50 to 75 who received an inactivated influenza vaccine. Both conserved end residues are part of each CDR3. D genes are given only for firm matches. Only some rows state a clone size, as once, few, many or a class for expanded clones.

j_gene,v_gene,d_gene,abundance,CDR3aa,CDR3nt
TRBJ2-5,TRBV30,NA,once,CAWSEEGTGAQYF,TGTGCCTGGTCAGAAGAGGGGACTGGGGCCCAGTACTTC
TRBJ1-2,TRBV10-3,NA,few,CAISDTGRNYGYTF,TGTGCCATCAGTGATACAGGCCGCAACTATGGCTACACCTTC
TRBJ1-1,TRBV6-5,NA,many,CASKRDTEAFF,TGTGCCAGCAAGAGGGACACTGAAGCTTTCTTT
TRBJ1-1,TRBV20-1,NA,few,CSFFGWRGTEAFF,TGCAGCTTTTTTGGCTGGCGCGGGACTGAAGCTTTCTTT
TRBJ2-7,TRBV4-2,TRBD2,NA,CASSQDSGPTYEQYF,TGTGCCAGCAGCCAAGATAGCGGGCCAACCTACGAGCAGTACTTC
TRBJ2-3,TRBV11-2,TRBD1,NA,CASSLGTGRIDTQYF,TGTGCCAGCAGCTTAGGGACAGGGAGAATAGATACGCAGTATTTT
TRBJ2-3,TRBV4-3,NA,few,CASSQDRTNTDTQYF,TGCGCCAGCAGCCAAGATAGGACAAACACAGATACGCAGTATTTT
TRBJ1-1,TRBV29-1,TRBD1,NA,CSVDPLRDRAFF,TGCAGCGTTGACCCCCTCCGGGACAGGGCTTTCTTT
TRBJ2-1,TRBV7-2,NA,NA,CASSLQDFRRFF,TGTGCCAGCAGCCTTCAGGACTTCCGCCGTTTCTTC
TRBJ2-1,TRBV20-1,NA,few,CSASPFLAGSYNEQFF,TGCAGTGCTAGCCCTTTTCTCGCGGGAAGCTACAATGAGCAGTTCTTC
TRBJ2-1,TRBV6-5,NA,NA,CASSYSSFRTEQFF,TGTGCCAGCAGTTACTCCTCGTTTCGGACGGAGCAGTTCTTC
TRBJ2-3,TRBV15,NA,NA,CATSPRWGTDTQYF,TGTGCCACCAGCCCCAGGTGGGGCACAGATACGCAGTATTTT
TRBJ2-5,TRBV12-3/TRBV12-4,TRBD1,NA,CASSFRDRGKETQYF,TGTGCCAGCAGTTTTCGCGACAGGGGGAAAGAGACCCAGTACTTC
TRBJ2-7,TRBV2,TRBD2,many,CASRASGVSYEQYF,TGTGCCAGCAGAGCTAGCGGGGTCTCCTACGAGCAGTACTTC
TRBJ1-1,TRBV6-1,NA,few,CASSPSGTPSNTEAFF,TGTGCCAGCAGTCCCTCTGGGACCCCGTCGAACACTGAAGCTTTCTTT
TRBJ2-1,TRBV7-3,TRBD2,few,CASSLRGREGNYNEQFF,TGTGCCAGCAGCTTACGGGGGCGGGAGGGTAATTACAATGAGCAGTTCTTC
TRBJ2-6,TRBV4-3,NA,NA,CASSQDRVLGANVLTF,TGCGCCAGCAGCCAAGATAGGGTTTTGGGGGCCAACGTCCTGACTTTC
TRBJ2-5,TRBV12-3/TRBV12-4,NA,NA,CASSFTTGQETQYF,TGTGCCAGCAGTTTTACGACAGGCCAAGAGACCCAGTACTTC
TRBJ1-5,TRBV7-9,NA,few,CASSRGVQPQHF,TGTGCCAGCAGCAGAGGGGTTCAGCCCCAGCATTTT
TRBJ2-6,TRBV18,NA,NA,CATLAGANVLTF,TGTGCCACCCTTGCTGGGGCCAACGTCCTGACTTTC
TRBJ2-3,TRBV29-1,TRBD2,NA,CSVAPPAGGRGNTQYF,TGCAGCGTTGCCCCACCAGCGGGAGGCCGCGGGAATACGCAGTATTTT
TRBJ1-6,TRBV19,NA,few,CASRINALSHSPLHF,TGTGCCAGTAGAATTAACGCCCTGTCTCATTCACCCCTCCACTTT
TRBJ1-6,TRBV12-3/TRBV12-4,NA,NA,CASSSGTSGSPLHF,TGTGCCAGCAGCTCTGGGACATCGGGATCACCCCTCCACTTT
TRBJ1-6,TRBV7-9,NA,NA,CASSLEGDSPLHF,TGTGCCAGCAGCTTAGAAGGGGATTCACCCCTCCACTTT
TRBJ1-4,TRBV7-2,TRBD1,NA,CASSSGVTGGHEKLFF,TGTGCCAGCAGCTCCGGAGTTACAGGGGGTCACGAAAAACTGTTTTTT
TRBJ2-2,TRBV6-2/TRBV6-3,NA,NA,CASSYLPGTVSGELFF,TGTGCCAGCAGTTACCTTCCAGGGACGGTATCCGGGGAGCTGTTTTTT
TRBJ2-3,TRBV5-1,TRBD2,NA,CASSLAASGSGTQYF,TGCGCCAGCAGCTTGGCAGCTAGCGGGAGTGGTACGCAGTATTTT
TRBJ2-3,TRBV20-1,NA,NA,CSASLGIRGDTQYF,TGCAGTGCTTCCCTAGGCATACGAGGAGATACGCAGTATTTT
TRBJ2-1,TRBV20-1,NA,NA,CSARPRSSYNEQFF,TGCAGTGCTAGACCGAGGAGCTCCTACAATGAGCAGTTCTTC
TRBJ2-2,TRBV20-1,NA,few,CSATNANTGELFF,TGCAGTGCTACCAACGCGAACACCGGGGAGCTGTTTTTT
TRBJ1-6,TRBV7-2,NA,few,CASSPGQGMGSPLHF,TGTGCCAGCAGCCCCGGGCAGGGGATGGGTTCACCCCTCCACTTT
TRBJ1-5,TRBV5-1,NA,few,CASSLTGLRNQPQHF,TGCGCCAGCAGCTTGACAGGGCTTCGCAATCAGCCCCAGCATTTT
TRBJ2-7,TRBV29-1,TRBD1,many,CSVGQGGEQYF,TGCAGCGTGGGACAGGGGGGCGAGCAGTACTTC
TRBJ2-2,TRBV6-1,NA,NA,CAISRRGTNTGELFF,TGTGCCATCTCGAGAAGGGGCACGAACACCGGGGAGCTGTTTTTT
TRBJ1-5,TRBV20-1,TRBD1,few,CSATKTGGNQPQHF,TGCAGTGCCACCAAGACAGGGGGCAATCAGCCCCAGCATTTT
TRBJ2-2,TRBV12-3/TRBV12-4,NA,NA,CASSLEGYRDTGELFF,TGTGCCAGCAGTTTAGAAGGATACAGGGACACCGGGGAGCTGTTTTTT
TRBJ2-2,TRBV10-3,NA,many,CAISSRDNTGELFF,TGTGCCATCAGTTCCAGGGACAACACCGGGGAGCTGTTTTTT
TRBJ1-4,TRBV15,TRBD1,many,CATSRERGGPEKLFF,TGTGCCACCAGCAGAGAAAGAGGGGGCCCTGAAAAACTGTTTTTT
TRBJ2-5,TRBV15,NA,NA,CATSRGQVGLETQYF,TGTGCCACCAGCAGAGGACAGGTGGGGTTGGAGACCCAGTACTTC
TRBJ1-5,TRBV20-1,NA,NA,CSARLGGVSNQPQHF,TGCAGTGCTCGGCTGGGGGGAGTAAGCAATCAGCCCCAGCATTTT
TRBJ2-6,TRBV5-6,NA,NA,CASSLSRFRSGANVLTF,TGTGCCAGCAGCTTGTCTAGGTTCCGCTCTGGGGCCAACGTCCTGACTTTC
TRBJ1-1,TRBV7-9,NA,NA,CASSFLGVENTEAFF,TGTGCCAGCAGCTTCCTAGGGGTCGAGAACACTGAAGCTTTCTTT
TRBJ2-4,TRBV29-1,NA,few,CSVPMAGWAKNIQYF,TGCAGCGTGCCAATGGCGGGGTGGGCCAAAAACATTCAGTACTTC
TRBJ1-6,TRBV5-1,NA,NA,CASSLGPVTSYNSPLHF,TGCGCCAGCAGCTTGGGACCCGTGACATCCTATAATTCACCCCTCCACTTT
TRBJ1-1,TRBV28,NA,few,CASTTVPGRAFF,TGTGCCAGCACCACCGTGCCGGGAAGAGCTTTCTTT
TRBJ1-6,TRBV7-9,TRBD1,NA,CASSLGGTENSPLHF,TGTGCCAGCAGCTTAGGGGGGACAGAGAATTCACCCCTCCACTTT
TRBJ1-6,TRBV4-3,NA,many,CASSLGGELNSPLHF,TGCGCCAGCAGCCTAGGGGGAGAACTTAATTCACCCCTCCACTTT
TRBJ1-5,TRBV12-3/TRBV12-4,NA,many,CASSLGLNQPQHF,TGTGCCAGCAGTTTAGGTCTAAATCAGCCCCAGCATTTT
TRBJ1-2,TRBV12-3/TRBV12-4,NA,many,CASSLALETVYGYTF,TGTGCCAGCAGTTTAGCGCTTGAGACGGTCTATGGCTACACCTTC
TRBJ1-2,TRBV6-5,NA,NA,CASSYKSVAGYGYTF,TGTGCCAGCAGTTACAAGTCCGTAGCCGGCTATGGCTACACCTTC
TRBJ1-5,TRBV10-3,NA,few,CAISESTGSQPQHF,TGTGCCATCAGTGAGTCGACAGGTAGTCAGCCCCAGCATTTT
TRBJ1-5,TRBV7-2,NA,few,CASSLGSFNQPQHF,TGTGCCAGCAGCTTAGGGTCGTTCAATCAGCCCCAGCATTTT